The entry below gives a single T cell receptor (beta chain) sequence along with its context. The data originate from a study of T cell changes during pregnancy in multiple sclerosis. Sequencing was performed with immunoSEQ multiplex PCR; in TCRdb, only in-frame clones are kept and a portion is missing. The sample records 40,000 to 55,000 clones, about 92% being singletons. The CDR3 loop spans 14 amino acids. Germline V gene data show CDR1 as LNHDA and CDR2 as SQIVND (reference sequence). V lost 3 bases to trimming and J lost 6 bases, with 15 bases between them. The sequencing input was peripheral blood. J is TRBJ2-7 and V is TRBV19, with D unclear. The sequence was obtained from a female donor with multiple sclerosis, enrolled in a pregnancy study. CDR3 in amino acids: CASSMGSSFREQYF. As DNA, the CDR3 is TGTGCCAGTAGTATGGGGTCGAGTTTCCGCGAGCAGTACTTC. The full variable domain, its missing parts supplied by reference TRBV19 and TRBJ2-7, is DGGITQSPKYLFRKEGQNVTLSCEQNLNHDAMYWYRQDPGQGLRLIYYSQIVNDFQKGDIAEGYSVSREKKESFPLTVTSAQKNPTAFYLCASSMGSSFREQYFGPGTRLTVT.